The present entry profiles one T cell receptor beta chain with its context. The CDR3 extends over 15 amino acids. V dropped 2 bases and J dropped 3; count of bases not matched to a gene: 4. From germline, CDR1 is SGDLS and CDR2 YYNGEE. Only in-frame clones appear in the TCRdb table, and some are missing; sequencing was by immunoSEQ multiplex PCR. The sample lists some 81,000 clones, under 95% occurring once. The sample belongs to a study of T cell changes during pregnancy in multiple sclerosis. The receptor was derived from a female donor in good health, enrolled as a control in a pregnancy study. V gene TRBV9 combines with J gene TRBJ2-3, with 9 bases matching TRBD2. Sequencing used peripheral blood, obtained after pregnancy. This chain's CDR3 is CASSVQTSGTDTQYF. Written as DNA, the CDR3 is TGTGCCAGCAGCGTTCAGACTAGCGGTACAGATACGCAGTATTTT.